These 8 T cell receptor beta chains were sequenced from one sample in a study of blood T cell repertoires in COVID-19 (dated by TCRdb to 2020 to 2021). Library creation used the immunoSEQ multiplex PCR assay. Drawn from immuneACCESS, this table holds only the in-frame rearrangements with V and J called that TCRdb kept. Clones are partly lost; checked studies trace under half to an unresolved V gene and leave the rest unexplained. The sample includes fewer than 450,000 clones, with 87% observed a single time. About 6% of the sample belongs to the ten largest clones. Sequenced sample: peripheral blood. These receptors originate from a woman aged 50 to 60 with COVID-19, enrolled during active disease.

This CDR3 is CASSYSVEASEAFF. The DNA of the CDR3 is TGTGCCAGCAGTTACTCCGTGGAGGCTTCTGAAGCTTTCTTT. V usage is TRBV6-5 and J usage is TRBJ1-1; D unclear. The CDR3 loop spans 14 amino acids. Germline V gives CDR1 MNHEY, CDR2 SVGAGI. V was shortened by 0 bases and J by 6 bases, with 11 bases between the two germline ends.

This chain connects TRBV19 to TRBJ1-2; 7 bases line up with TRBD1. The CDR3 has 15 amino acids. Germline V gene lookup returns CDR1 LNHDA and CDR2 SQIVND (reference sequence). The CDR3 region is CAISKRDRANYGYTF. The DNA for the CDR3 is TGTGCGATATCTAAAAGAGACAGGGCGAACTATGGCTACACCTTC.

CDR3 sequence: CASMGVSNQPQHF. The CDR3 coding sequence is TGTGCCAGTATGGGCGTATCCAATCAGCCCCAGCATTTT. The V gene is TRBV19, the J gene TRBJ1-5, with unresolved D. The CDR3 loop spans 13 amino acids. The germline CDR1 and CDR2 sequences are LNHDA and SQIVND (reference sequence). The V end was cut by 7 bases, the J end by 3 bases, with 10 bases between.

The rearrangement joins TRBV2 to TRBJ1-5; TRBD1 agrees at 8 bases. J lost 9 bases, V lost 6 bases, and 7 bases had no gene match. CDR1 is SNHLY and CDR2 is FYNNEI in the germline V gene. The CDR3 has 13 amino acids. The CDR3 here is CASRGQGGWPQHF. The CDR3 DNA reads TGTGCCAGCAGAGGACAGGGAGGGTGGCCCCAGCATTTT.

This CDR3 is CASSQALAGGEQFF. CDR3 sequence (DNA): TGTGCCAGCAGCCAAGCACTAGCGGGAGGTGAGCAGTTCTTC. The rearrangement links TRBV3-1 (or the pseudogene TRBV3-2) to TRBJ2-1, with 12 bases that match TRBD2. Germline loops: CDR1 LGHDT, CDR2 YNNKEL (reference sequence). V trimming: 1 base; J trimming: 9 bases; junction bases outside the gene matches: 1. CDR3 length equals 14 residues.

The chain couples TRBV6-5 to TRBJ2-2, with D tentatively TRBD2 (7 bases). The CDR3 has 16 amino acids. Germline values: CDR1 MNHEY, CDR2 SVGAGI. Trimming pared 2 bases from V and 8 bases from J, leaving 18 bases between. The CDR3 protein is CASSYGGGRPSGELFF. In DNA form, the CDR3 reads TGTGCCAGCAGTTACGGGGGCGGGAGACCTTCGGGGGAGCTGTTTTTT.

This clone has only one observation. This chain uses TRBV19 with TRBJ2-3; 9 bases fit TRBD1. Germline CDR1 LNHDA, CDR2 SQIVND (reference sequence). The CDR3 length is 16 residues. The trim removed 9 bases at V and 1 base at J, leaving 11 bases unmatched. CDR3 in amino acids: CASAPSYRGRTDTQYF. The CDR3 DNA sequence: TGTGCCAGCGCGCCGTCATACAGGGGGCGCACAGATACGCAGTATTTT.

This clone turned up a few times. The chain is built from TRBV30 and TRBJ2-7; the match to TRBD1 covers 11 bases. The CDR3 contains 13 residues. V shed 4 bases and J 3 bases; nucleotides not matched to a gene: 2. Germline V CDR1 and CDR2: GTSNPN, SVGIG (reference sequence). CDR3 nucleotides: TGTGCCTGGATGGGACAGGGGGGCTACGAGCAGTACTTC. Translating gives CAWMGQGGYEQYF.